Detailed here is one T cell receptor (beta chain). Its antigen is still unknown. This sample stems from a study of shared clonotypes between healthy human individuals. Study summary: Every donor yielded three CD4 naive, three CD4 memory, two CD8 naive and one CD8 memory plate.

There are 16 residues in the CDR3. Per the germline V gene, CDR1 is SGHRS and CDR2 is YFSETQ. V was clipped by 0 bases and J by 3 bases; unmatched bases: 6. In the original analysis: Quality scores were absent from the junction-only immunoSEQ sequences, so filtering differed. Produced via immunoSEQ multiplex PCR; TCRdb's table is partial and in-frame only. From that table come the V and J calls and clone size; the DNA was used to work out D and trimming. The top ten hold more than 0.3% of the sample, which has roughly 380,000 clones, about 96% seen once. Whole-study results and caveats: Larger richness was generally estimated for naive than memory subsets. Generation of non-shared clonotypes was less probable than generation of clonotypes shared by all four donors.

This receptor was identified in a man aged 25-40 years in good health. The sequenced sample was memory CD8+ T cells sorted from blood. The subset denotes: CD45RO+ cells pooled with CCR7-negative TemRA cells. The genes are TRBV5-1 and TRBJ2-3; 8 nucleotides line up with TRBD2. In nucleotides, the CDR3 is TGCGCCAGCAGCTTGGTCAGCGGGAGATTAACAGATACGCAGTATTTT. Translated: CASSLVSGRLTDTQYF.